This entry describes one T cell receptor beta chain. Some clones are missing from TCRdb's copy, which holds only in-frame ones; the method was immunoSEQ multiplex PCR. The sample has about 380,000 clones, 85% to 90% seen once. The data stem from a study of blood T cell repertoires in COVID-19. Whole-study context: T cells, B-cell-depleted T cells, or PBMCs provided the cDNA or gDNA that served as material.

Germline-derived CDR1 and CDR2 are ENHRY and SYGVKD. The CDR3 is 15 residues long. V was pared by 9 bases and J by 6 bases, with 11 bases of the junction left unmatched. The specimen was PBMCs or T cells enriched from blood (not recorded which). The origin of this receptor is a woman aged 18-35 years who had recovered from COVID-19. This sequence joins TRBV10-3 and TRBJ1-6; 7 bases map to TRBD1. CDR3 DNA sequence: TGTGCCATTAGACCTGACAGGGTTGGTAATTCACCCCTCCACTTT. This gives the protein CAIRPDRVGNSPLHF.